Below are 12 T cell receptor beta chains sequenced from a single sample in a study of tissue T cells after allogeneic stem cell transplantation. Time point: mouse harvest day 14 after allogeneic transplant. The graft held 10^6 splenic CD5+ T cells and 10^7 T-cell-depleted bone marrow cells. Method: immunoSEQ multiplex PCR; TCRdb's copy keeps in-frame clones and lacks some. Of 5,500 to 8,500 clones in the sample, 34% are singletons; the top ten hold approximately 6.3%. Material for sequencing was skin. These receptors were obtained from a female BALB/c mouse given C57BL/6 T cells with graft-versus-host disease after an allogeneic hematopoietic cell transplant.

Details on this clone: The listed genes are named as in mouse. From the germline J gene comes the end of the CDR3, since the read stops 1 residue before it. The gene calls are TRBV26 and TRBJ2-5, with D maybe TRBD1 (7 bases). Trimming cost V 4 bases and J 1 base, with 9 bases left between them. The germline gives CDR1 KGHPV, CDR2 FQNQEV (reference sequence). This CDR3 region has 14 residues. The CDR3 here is CASSQGAHQDTQYF. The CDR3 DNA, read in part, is TGTGCCAGCAGTCAGGGGGCGCACCAAGACACCCAGTAC.

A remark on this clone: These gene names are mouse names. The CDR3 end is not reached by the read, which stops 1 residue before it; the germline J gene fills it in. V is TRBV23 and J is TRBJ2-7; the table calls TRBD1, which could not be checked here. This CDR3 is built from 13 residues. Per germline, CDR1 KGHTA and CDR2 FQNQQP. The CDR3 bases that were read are TGCTCCAGCAGTCAATCGGAGGGGTATGAACAGTAC. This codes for CSSSQSEGYEQY. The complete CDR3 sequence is CSSSQSEGYEQYF. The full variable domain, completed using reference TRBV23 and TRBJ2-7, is DAAVTQKPRYLIKMKGQEAEMKCIPEKGHTAVFWYQQKQSKELKFLIYFQNQQPLDQIDMVKERFSAVCPSSSLCSLGIRTCEAEDSALYLCSSSQSEGYEQYFGPGTRLTVL.

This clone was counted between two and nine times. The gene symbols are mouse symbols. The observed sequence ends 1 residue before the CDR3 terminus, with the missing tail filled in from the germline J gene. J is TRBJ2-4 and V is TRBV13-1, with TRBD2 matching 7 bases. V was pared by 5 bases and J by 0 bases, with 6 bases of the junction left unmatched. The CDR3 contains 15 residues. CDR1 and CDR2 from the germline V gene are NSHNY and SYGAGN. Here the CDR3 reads CASSPRLGSQNTLYF. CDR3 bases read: TGTGCCAGCAGCCCCCGACTGGGTAGTCAAAACACCTTGTAC.

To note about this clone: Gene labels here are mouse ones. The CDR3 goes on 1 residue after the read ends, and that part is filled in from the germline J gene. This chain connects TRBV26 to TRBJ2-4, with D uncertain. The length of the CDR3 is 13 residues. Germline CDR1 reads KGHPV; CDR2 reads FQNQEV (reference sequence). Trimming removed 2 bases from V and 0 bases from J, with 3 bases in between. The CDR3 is CASSLSSQNTLYF. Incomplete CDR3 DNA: TGTGCCAGCAGTCTGAGTAGTCAAAACACCTTGTAC.

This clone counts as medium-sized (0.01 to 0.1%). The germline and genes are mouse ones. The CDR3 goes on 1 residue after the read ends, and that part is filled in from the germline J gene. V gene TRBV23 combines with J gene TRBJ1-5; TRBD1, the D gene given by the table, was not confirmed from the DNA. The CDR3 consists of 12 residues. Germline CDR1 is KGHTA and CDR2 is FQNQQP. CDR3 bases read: TGCTCCAGCAAACAGAACAACCAGGCTCCGCTT. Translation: CSSKQNNQAPL. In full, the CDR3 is CSSKQNNQAPLF.

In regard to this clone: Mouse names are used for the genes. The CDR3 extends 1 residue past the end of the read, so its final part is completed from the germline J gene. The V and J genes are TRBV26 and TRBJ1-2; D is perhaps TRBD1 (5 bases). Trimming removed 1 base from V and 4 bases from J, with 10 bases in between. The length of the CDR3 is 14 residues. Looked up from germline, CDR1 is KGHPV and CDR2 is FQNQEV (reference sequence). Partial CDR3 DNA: TGTGCCAGCAGTCTGTTCAGGGAGAGCTCCGACTACACC. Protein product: CASSLFRESSDYT. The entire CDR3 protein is CASSLFRESSDYTF.

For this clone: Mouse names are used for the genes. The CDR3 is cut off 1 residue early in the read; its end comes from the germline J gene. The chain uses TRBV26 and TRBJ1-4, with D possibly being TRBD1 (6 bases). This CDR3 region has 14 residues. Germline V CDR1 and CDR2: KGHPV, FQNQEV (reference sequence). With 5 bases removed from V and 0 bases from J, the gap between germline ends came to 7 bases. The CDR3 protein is CASSGQLSNERLFF. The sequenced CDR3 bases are TGTGCCAGCAGTGGACAGCTTTCCAACGAAAGATTATTT. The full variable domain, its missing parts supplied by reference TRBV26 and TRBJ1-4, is NSKVIQTPRYLVKGQGQKAKMRCIPEKGHPVVFWYQQNKNNEFKFLINFQNQEVLQQIDMTEKRFSAECPSNSPCSLEIQSSEAGDSALYLCASSGQLSNERLFFGHGTKLSVL.

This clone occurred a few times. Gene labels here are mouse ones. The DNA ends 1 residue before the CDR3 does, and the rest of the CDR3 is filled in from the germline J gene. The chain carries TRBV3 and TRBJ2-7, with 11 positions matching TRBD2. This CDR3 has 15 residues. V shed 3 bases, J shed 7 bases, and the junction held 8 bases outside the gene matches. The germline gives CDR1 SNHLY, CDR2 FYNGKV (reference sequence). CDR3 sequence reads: CASSLSGTGGLEQYF. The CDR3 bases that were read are TGTGCCAGCAGCTTGTCCGGGACTGGGGGTTTAGAACAGTAC.

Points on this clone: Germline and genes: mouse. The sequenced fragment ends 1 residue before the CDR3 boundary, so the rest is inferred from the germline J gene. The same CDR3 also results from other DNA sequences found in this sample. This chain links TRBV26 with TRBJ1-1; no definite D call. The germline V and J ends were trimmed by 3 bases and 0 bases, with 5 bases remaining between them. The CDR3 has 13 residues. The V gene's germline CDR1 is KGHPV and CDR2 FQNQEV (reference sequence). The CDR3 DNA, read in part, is TGTGCCAGCAGTCTCGGGACAAACACAGAAGTCTTC. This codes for CASSLGTNTEVF. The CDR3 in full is CASSLGTNTEVFF.

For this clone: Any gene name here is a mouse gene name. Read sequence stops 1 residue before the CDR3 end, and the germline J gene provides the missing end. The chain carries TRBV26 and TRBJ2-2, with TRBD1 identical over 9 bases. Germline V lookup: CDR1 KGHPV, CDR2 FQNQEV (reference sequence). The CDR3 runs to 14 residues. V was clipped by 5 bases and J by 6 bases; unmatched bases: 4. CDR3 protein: CASSAGTGPGQLYF. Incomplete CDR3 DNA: TGTGCCAGCAGTGCCGGGACAGGGCCCGGGCAGCTCTAC.

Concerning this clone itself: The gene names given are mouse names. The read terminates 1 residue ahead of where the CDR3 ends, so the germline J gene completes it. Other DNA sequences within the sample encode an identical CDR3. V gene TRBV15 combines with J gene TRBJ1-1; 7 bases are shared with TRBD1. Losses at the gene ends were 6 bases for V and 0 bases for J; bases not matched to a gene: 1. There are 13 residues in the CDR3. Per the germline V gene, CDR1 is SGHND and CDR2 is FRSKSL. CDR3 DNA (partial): TGTGCCAGCAGAGGACAGGCAAACACAGAAGTCTTC. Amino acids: CASRGQANTEVF. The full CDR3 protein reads CASRGQANTEVFF.

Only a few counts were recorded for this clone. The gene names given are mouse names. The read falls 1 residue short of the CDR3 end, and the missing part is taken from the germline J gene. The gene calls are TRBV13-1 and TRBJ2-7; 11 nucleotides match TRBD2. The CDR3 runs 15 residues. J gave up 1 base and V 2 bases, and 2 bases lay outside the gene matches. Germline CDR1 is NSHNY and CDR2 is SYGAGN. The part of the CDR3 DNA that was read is TGTGCCAGCAGTGACAGGGACTGGGGGTCCTATGAACAGTAC. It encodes CASSDRDWGSYEQY. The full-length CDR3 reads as CASSDRDWGSYEQYF.